The subject of this entry is one T cell receptor beta chain. Its antigen is unknown. The method was immunoSEQ multiplex PCR; TCRdb's version includes in-frame clones alone and lacks a portion of them. The data contain about 10,000 clones, around two thirds of them singletons. The sample belongs to a study of CD4+ T cells in melanoma. Study-wide results and caveats: In melanoma, neoantigen-specific CD4+ T cells reportedly differed in differentiation state.

CDR3 length: 13 amino acids. Germline CDR1 and CDR2: SGDLS and YYNGEE. Trimming left V 5 bases short and J 10 bases short, with 17 bases between. The sample consisted of cells from a culture (not recorded whether cultured in vitro). The sequence came from a human donor with melanoma. This sequence joins TRBV9 and TRBJ2-3, with D perhaps being TRBD1 or TRBD2 (5 bases each). CDR3 DNA sequence: TGTGCCAGCAGTGGCGCTGGGACCGACGCGCAGTATTTT. It codes for CASSGAGTDAQYF. Full variable domain (remainder filled in from reference TRBV9 and TRBJ2-3): DSGVTQTPKHLITATGQRVTLRCSPRSGDLSVYWYQQSLDQGLQFLIQYYNGEERAKGNILERFSAQQFPDLHSELNLSSLELGDSALYFCASSGAGTDAQYFGPGTRLTVL.